Shown below are 14 T cell receptor beta chains from a single sample sequenced in a study of PD-1 blockade in classical Hodgkin lymphoma. Brentuximab vedotin exposure varied, and every patient relapsed after autologous stem cell transplantation. By magnetic negative selection, CD4+ T cells were purified from thawed PBMCs. Some clones are missing from TCRdb's copy, which holds only in-frame ones; the method was immunoSEQ multiplex PCR. The data contain around 2,000 clones, around 86% of them singletons. The input for sequencing was CD4+ T cells from blood, taken at baseline. The receptor source for this set is a human donor with classical Hodgkin lymphoma.

The chain carries TRBV27 and TRBJ1-3, with a weak D call TRBD1 (5 bases). Trimming removed 3 bases from V and 2 bases from J, with 8 bases in between. In germline, CDR1 is MNHEY, CDR2 SMNVEV (reference sequence). This CDR3 is 14 amino acids long. The CDR3 region is CASSFRGAGNTIYF. Written as DNA, the CDR3 is TGTGCCAGCAGTTTCCGGGGGGCTGGAAACACCATATATTTT.

The chain links TRBV5-4 to TRBJ2-1, with D perhaps matching TRBD2 (6 bases). Germline CDR1 and CDR2: SGHNT and YYREEE (reference sequence). CDR3 length equals 15 residues. Trimming left V 4 bases short and J 3 bases short, with 14 bases between. Here the CDR3 DNA reads TGTGCCAGCAGCCAATGGACGGGACTCTACAATGAGCAGTTCTTC. It is translated as CASSQWTGLYNEQFF.

This clone was seen a few times. The chain uses TRBV10-3 and TRBJ2-7, with 7 bases that match TRBD2. CDR1 ENHRY and CDR2 SYGVKD come from the germline V gene. The CDR3 length is 12 residues. The V segment lost 8 bases and the J segment 7 bases; nucleotides outside the gene matches: 8. CDR3 region: CAIGTTLDEQYF. In DNA, the CDR3 is TGTGCCATCGGGACTACCCTAGATGAGCAGTACTTC.

The V gene is TRBV5-6, the J gene TRBJ1-1; D is unresolved. This CDR3 is built from 14 residues. CDR1 and CDR2 from the germline V gene are SGHDT and YYEEEE. Trimming left V 3 bases short and J 0 bases short, with 9 bases between. The CDR3 DNA sequence: TGTGCCAGCAGCTCACCCGGGGTGAACACTGAAGCTTTCTTT. It yields the protein CASSSPGVNTEAFF. The full variable domain, rest sourced from reference TRBV5-6 and TRBJ1-1, is DAGVTQSPTHLIKTRGQQVTLRCSPKSGHDTVSWYQQALGQGPQFIFQYYEEEERQRGNFPDRFSGHQFPNYSSELNVNALLLGDSALYLCASSSPGVNTEAFFGQGTRLTVV.

This chain uses TRBV7-6 with TRBJ2-7; maybe TRBD1 (5 bases). This CDR3 has 14 residues. Germline V lookup: CDR1 SGHVS, CDR2 FNYEAQ. The ends were cut back, 3 bases at V and 1 base at J, with 10 bases in the middle. The CDR3 reads CASSFMGPSYEQYF. For the CDR3, the DNA is TGTGCCAGCAGCTTCATGGGGCCGTCCTACGAGCAGTACTTC.

In nucleotides, the CDR3 is TGTGCCAGCAGGCGACTAGCGGGGAACTACAATGAGCAGTTCTTC. It translates to CASRRLAGNYNEQFF. The chain links TRBV6-5 to TRBJ2-1; 11 positions match TRBD2. CDR3 length: 15 residues. The junction had 4 bases not matched to a gene; V was cut back by 6 bases and J by 3 bases. Germline V gives CDR1 MNHEY, CDR2 SVGAGI.

The chain is built from TRBV7-9 and TRBJ2-3, with TRBD1 matching 8 bases. The CDR3 is made up of 15 amino acids. CDR1 is SEHNR, CDR2 FQNEAQ, per germline (reference sequence). The trim removed 5 bases at V and 2 bases at J, leaving 6 bases unmatched. CDR3 DNA sequence: TGTGCCAGCAGCCCTCGGGACAGGCTCACAGATACGCAGTATTTT. Translation: CASSPRDRLTDTQYF.

The genes are TRBV6-4 and TRBJ2-6; TRBD1 aligns across 8 bases. Germline CDR1 and CDR2: MRHNA and SNTAGT. J gave up 1 base and V 5 bases, and 10 bases lay outside the gene matches. The CDR3 extends over 18 amino acids. The CDR3 region is CASSIGGQASSGANVLTF. The CDR3 DNA is TGTGCCAGCAGTATCGGGGGACAGGCTAGTTCTGGGGCCAACGTCCTGACTTTC.

V is TRBV7-3 and J is TRBJ1-2; no firm D call. The V gene lost 5 bases and the J gene lost 4 bases, with 8 bases spanning the gap. Germline V gene sequence: CDR1 SGHTA, CDR2 FQGTGA. This CDR3 has 12 residues. CDR3 residues: CASSGGGYGYTF. The CDR3 coding sequence is TGTGCCAGCAGCGGTGGAGGCTATGGCTACACCTTC.

V usage is TRBV29-1 and J usage is TRBJ2-2, with a possible D match to TRBD1 (6 bases). The V end was cut by 3 bases, the J end by 5 bases, with 7 bases between. The V gene's germline CDR1 is SQVTM and CDR2 ANQGSEA. The CDR3 runs 12 residues. The CDR3 nucleotides are TGCAGCGTTGACAGGGGTACCGGGGAGCTGTTTTTT. Translated: CSVDRGTGELFF.

The chain links TRBV23-1 to TRBJ2-5; D unclear. TRBV23-1 is noted as an ORF with a role that remains uncertain. Trimming took 5 bases from V and 4 from J, leaving 20 bases between them. CDR3 size: 16 residues. CDR3 in amino acids: CASSLNSGIPRETQYF. The CDR3 DNA follows: TGCGCCAGCAGTTTAAACTCCGGTATCCCACGAGAGACCCAGTACTTC.

The chain recombines TRBV5-6 with TRBJ2-5; perhaps TRBD1 as D (5 bases). The assigned J gene may be wrong: the sequence end matches TRBJ2-7 better. The CDR3 is 16 residues long. Germline V gene lookup returns CDR1 SGHDT and CDR2 YYEEEE. CDR3 DNA: TGTGCCAGCAGCTACCTCGTGGCAGGGCCCTCCTACGAGCAGTACTTC. Its protein product is CASSYLVAGPSYEQYF.

The DNA of the CDR3 is TGCGCCAGCAGCCCCCTAGGGAAGCGGGGGGAAGACAATGAGCAGTTCTTC. Translated, it gives CASSPLGKRGEDNEQFF. The chain employs TRBV4-1 and TRBJ2-1, with 9 bases matching TRBD2. The germline V gene has CDR1 MGHRA and CDR2 YSYEKL. There are 17 residues in the CDR3. The V and J ends lost 4 bases and 5 bases, in that order; junction bases with no gene match: 12.

The chain has TRBV21-1 and TRBJ2-1; TRBD2 reflects the table's D call only, with no check against the DNA. TRBV21-1 is flagged as a pseudogene. This CDR3 region has 17 residues. The CDR3 sequence is CASGSQGTSGSLDEQFF. CDR3 sequence (DNA): TGTGCCAGCGGAAGCCAAGGGACTAGCGGGAGTCTTGATGAGCAGTTCTTC.